Listed below are T cell receptor beta chains from one sample, sequenced in a study of blood T cell repertoires in COVID-19. The data were produced by immunoSEQ multiplex PCR, yet TCRdb's version contains in-frame clones alone and is incomplete. In the table there are more than 120,000 clones, around 84% of which are singletons. The sequenced sample was peripheral blood. The receptors were sampled from a human donor with acute or convalescent COVID-19. The donor label of this sample is uncertain. Both conserved end residues are part of each CDR3. Each record gives: J gene, clone size, V gene, D gene, CDR3 protein, CDR3 DNA. The D gene is left open where the match is weak. Not every row has a clone size; where given, it reads once, few, many or a size class.

>TRBJ2-1|.|TRBV6-1|.
CASSDPSATYNEQFF
TGTGCCAGCAGTGATCCTAGCGCAACCTACAATGAGCAGTTCTTC
>TRBJ1-3|.|TRBV5-8|TRBD1
CASSLTGQGRSGNTIYF
TGTGCCAGCAGCTTGACTGGACAGGGTCGGTCTGGAAACACCATATATTTT
>TRBJ2-1|.|TRBV29-1|TRBD2
CSVLLAGALNEQFF
TGCAGCGTTCTACTAGCGGGAGCCCTCAATGAGCAGTTCTTC
>TRBJ1-6|.|TRBV30|.
CARERDNNSPLHF
TGTGCCAGGGAACGGGACAATAATTCACCCCTCCACTTT
>TRBJ2-2|.|TRBV5-1|TRBD1
CASSFTGDTGELFF
TGCGCCAGCAGCTTTACAGGGGACACCGGGGAGCTGTTTTTT
>TRBJ2-2|few|TRBV29-1|TRBD2
CSVSSGARAGELFF
TGCAGCGTTTCTAGCGGGGCGAGGGCCGGGGAGCTGTTTTTT
>TRBJ1-2|.|TRBV6-6|.
CASRPTLGYGYTF
TGTGCCAGCAGGCCGACCCTCGGGTATGGCTACACCTTC
>TRBJ1-1|few|TRBV10-3|TRBD1
CAISSGQGKQVGTEAFF
TGTGCCATCAGCAGTGGACAGGGGAAACAGGTAGGCACTGAAGCTTTCTTT
>TRBJ1-5|once|TRBV6-4|.
CASSEQVDQPQHF
TGTGCCAGCAGTGAACAGGTAGATCAGCCCCAGCATTTT
>TRBJ2-1|.|TRBV11-3|.
CASSSTGYNEQFF
TGTGCCAGCAGCTCTACCGGCTACAATGAGCAGTTCTTC
>TRBJ2-1|few|TRBV7-3|TRBD1
CASSFRQGTYNEQFF
TGTGCCAGCAGCTTTCGACAGGGTACCTACAATGAGCAGTTCTTC
>TRBJ1-1|.|TRBV28|.
CASSLRAEAFF
TGTGCCAGCAGTTTAAGAGCTGAAGCTTTCTTT
>TRBJ2-1|.|TRBV11-3|.
CASSLGRSLEQFF
TGTGCCAGCAGCTTAGGGAGAAGTCTTGAGCAGTTCTTC
>TRBJ2-2|.|TRBV5-6|.
CASSSRGAGKTGELFF
TGTGCCAGCAGCTCCCGGGGGGCCGGGAAGACCGGGGAGCTGTTTTTT
>TRBJ1-1|.|TRBV21-1|.
CASSSHSSNTEAFF
TGTGCCAGCAGCTCTCACAGCTCGAACACTGAAGCTTTCTTT
>TRBJ1-5|.|TRBV19|.
CASSQDRGAFGQPQHF
TGTGCCAGTAGTCAGGACAGAGGGGCATTCGGTCAGCCCCAGCATTTT
>TRBJ1-2|.|TRBV30|.
CAWRRNYGYTF
TGTGCCTGGCGGAGGAACTATGGCTACACCTTC
>TRBJ2-1|.|TRBV19|TRBD2
CASSMDSGRAENEQFF
TGTGCCAGTAGTATGGACAGCGGGAGGGCGGAAAATGAGCAGTTCTTC
>TRBJ2-7|few|TRBV30|TRBD1
CAWSRDRPRGQYF
TGTGCCTGGAGTAGGGACAGGCCCCGAGGGCAGTACTTC
>TRBJ2-2|.|TRBV7-3|TRBD1
CASSRQGAESGELFF
TGTGCCAGCAGTAGACAGGGGGCAGAGAGCGGGGAGCTGTTTTTT
>TRBJ1-1|.|TRBV6-5|.
CASSYELAMNTEAFF
TGTGCCAGCAGTTACGAACTCGCAATGAACACTGAAGCTTTCTTT
>TRBJ2-7|.|TRBV7-2|.
CASSRPLGGYEQYF
TGTGCCAGCAGCCGTCCACTCGGGGGCTACGAGCAGTACTTC
>TRBJ1-5|.|TRBV6-5|TRBD1
CASLQGAHQPQHF
TGTGCCAGCCTTCAGGGGGCCCATCAGCCCCAGCATTTT
>TRBJ2-5|.|TRBV24-1|TRBD2
CATSDSTLAGVPETQYF
TGTGCCACCAGTGATTCCACACTAGCGGGAGTTCCCGAGACCCAGTACTTC
>TRBJ1-1|.|TRBV12-3/TRBV12-4|TRBD1
CASSGQGAEAFF
TGTGCCAGCAGCGGACAGGGGGCTGAAGCTTTCTTT
>TRBJ1-4|.|TRBV7-9|.
CASRGQLNEKLFF
TGTGCCAGCAGAGGACAGCTTAATGAAAAACTGTTTTTT
>TRBJ1-3|.|TRBV5-6|TRBD1
CASSLPGTGRNTIYF
TGTGCCAGCAGCTTGCCTGGGACAGGGAGAAACACCATATATTTT
>TRBJ2-1|.|TRBV7-8|.
CASSRLPINEQFF
TGTGCCAGCAGTCGACTGCCTATCAATGAGCAGTTCTTC
>TRBJ1-3|.|TRBV6-5|TRBD1
CASSGTVSNTIYF
TGTGCCAGCAGCGGGACAGTTTCAAACACCATATATTTT
>TRBJ1-6|.|TRBV4-1|TRBD1
CASSLQGGGNSPLHF
TGCGCCAGCAGCCTCCAAGGGGGCGGGAATTCACCCCTCCACTTT
>TRBJ1-6|few|TRBV7-2|.
CASSLGRESPLHF
TGTGCCAGCAGCTTAGGGAGGGAGTCACCCCTCCACTTT
>TRBJ1-1|.|TRBV4-3|TRBD1
CASSWDSTVDEAFF
TGCGCCAGCAGCTGGGACAGTACGGTTGATGAAGCTTTCTTT
>TRBJ1-2|.|TRBV27|.
CASRQTATYGYTF
TGTGCCAGCAGGCAGACAGCCACCTATGGCTACACCTTC
>TRBJ2-6|.|TRBV5-8|.
CASSLTGSGANVLTF
TGTGCCAGCAGCTTGACGGGCTCTGGGGCCAACGTCCTGACTTTC
>TRBJ1-4|.|TRBV3-1/TRBV3-2|.
CASSQDLRAAPRGLFF
TGTGCCAGCAGCCAAGATCTTCGGGCAGCTCCTCGAGGGCTGTTTTTT
>TRBJ2-3|.|TRBV7-2|TRBD2
CASRLTSGGTSSTDTQYF
TGTGCCAGCAGACTGACTAGCGGGGGGACCTCTAGCACAGATACGCAGTATTTT
>TRBJ2-1|.|TRBV5-1|.
CASSGGSSYNEQFF
TGCGCCAGCAGCGGGGGGAGCTCCTACAATGAGCAGTTCTTC
>TRBJ2-1|.|TRBV29-1|TRBD2
CSVGPWTSVGEQFF
TGCAGCGTTGGCCCCTGGACTAGCGTTGGTGAGCAGTTCTTC
>TRBJ1-1|.|TRBV29-1|.
CSVVTGKGEAFF
TGCAGCGTTGTGACAGGTAAAGGGGAAGCTTTCTTT
>TRBJ2-2|.|TRBV7-9|TRBD1
CASSQGQGQIGELFF
TGTGCCAGCAGCCAGGGACAGGGGCAGATCGGGGAGCTGTTTTTT
>TRBJ2-7|.|TRBV14|.
CASSQDWRREQYF
TGTGCCAGCAGCCAAGATTGGAGGCGGGAGCAGTACTTC
>TRBJ1-3|few|TRBV19|TRBD1
CASSHRGTGFSPGNTIYF
TGTGCCAGTAGTCATAGGGGGACAGGTTTTAGTCCTGGAAACACCATATATTTT
>TRBJ2-5|.|TRBV6-6|.
CASRRQLNQETQYF
TGTGCCAGCAGGAGACAGTTAAACCAAGAGACCCAGTACTTC
>TRBJ1-1|.|TRBV19|.
CASSITPKSRATEAFF
TGTGCCAGTAGTATAACACCCAAGTCCAGGGCAACTGAAGCTTTCTTT
>TRBJ1-5|.|TRBV27|.
CASRGQVAGAQHF
TGTGCCAGCAGAGGCCAGGTCGCCGGGGCCCAGCATTTT
>TRBJ1-2|.|TRBV27|.
CASSLNLLANYGYTF
TGTGCCAGCAGTTTAAACCTTTTAGCTAACTATGGCTACACCTTC
>TRBJ2-5|.|TRBV7-2|TRBD2
CASSLPAGGTETQYF
TGTGCCAGCAGCTTACCAGCGGGGGGAACGGAGACCCAGTACTTC
>TRBJ2-1|.|TRBV11-3|TRBD2
CASSLLSGSNEQFF
TGTGCCAGCAGCTTACTTAGCGGGAGCAATGAGCAGTTCTTC
>TRBJ1-2|.|TRBV5-6|TRBD1
CASSLGTAYYGYTF
TGTGCCAGCAGCTTAGGGACAGCCTACTATGGCTACACCTTC
>TRBJ2-1|.|TRBV27|.
CASSLSRSYNEQFF
TGTGCCAGCAGTTTATCCAGGTCCTACAATGAGCAGTTCTTC
>TRBJ2-1|.|TRBV30|TRBD2
CAWSVLAGGNNEQFF
TGTGCCTGGAGTGTACTAGCGGGGGGAAACAATGAGCAGTTCTTC
>TRBJ1-4|.|TRBV4-2|.
CASSQVTQGNEKLFF
TGTGCCAGCAGCCAAGTGACACAGGGAAATGAAAAACTGTTTTTT
>TRBJ2-3|.|TRBV6-5|TRBD2
CASKAGAHLDTQYF
TGTGCCAGCAAAGCGGGAGCGCATTTGGATACGCAGTATTTT
>TRBJ2-3|.|TRBV7-6|TRBD2
CASTQLAGGPPDTQYF
TGTGCCAGCACCCAGCTGGCGGGAGGGCCGCCAGATACGCAGTATTTT
>TRBJ2-2|.|TRBV10-3|.
CAIAGGKLGELFF
TGTGCCATCGCCGGAGGGAAGCTCGGGGAGCTGTTTTTT
>TRBJ2-3|.|TRBV5-1|TRBD1
CASRTTGGDTQYF
TGCGCCAGCAGAACCACAGGGGGAGATACGCAGTATTTT
>TRBJ1-1|.|TRBV5-1|.
CASSLAFLNTEAFF
TGCGCCAGCAGCTTGGCTTTTCTGAACACTGAAGCTTTCTTT